Listed here are 30 T cell receptor beta chains from one sample, sequenced in a study. TCRdb used MiXCR to reprocess the 5' RACE reads, holding one entry per CDR3 protein. This repertoire shows about 40,000 distinct CDR3 sequences, 18% found once; its top ten account for 2.8%. The sequencing sample was made of naive CD4+ T cells sorted from a lymph node. Subset reported: naive CD4+ T cells, CD4+CD45RA+CD25-. These receptors were collected from a female donor with breast cancer.

This clonotype was counted only a few times. The chain combines TRBV12-3 or TRBV12-4 with TRBJ1-2; D perhaps matches TRBD1 (6 bases). Trimming shortened V by 7 bases and J by 2 bases, and 14 bases separated the two germline ends. The CDR3 covers 14 residues. CDR3 nucleotide sequence: TGTGCCAGCAACAAAAGGGGGACAAACTATGGCTACACCTTC. Translated, it gives CASNKRGTNYGYTF.

This clonotype was found a few times. The rearrangement links TRBV2 to TRBJ2-4, with 10 nucleotides matching TRBD2. In germline, CDR1 is SNHLY, CDR2 FYNNEI. This CDR3 has 16 residues. V lost 5 bases, J lost 7 bases, and 11 bases stayed unmatched. The CDR3 nucleotides are TGTGCCAGCAGTCCCGGACTAGCGGTTCATGGGAACATTCAGTACTTC. Translation: CASSPGLAVHGNIQYF.

A few counts support this clonotype. Here the CDR3 reads CATSRTGLRNQPQHF. The DNA for the CDR3 is TGTGCCACCAGCAGAACAGGGCTTCGGAATCAGCCCCAGCATTTT. The chain has TRBV15 and TRBJ1-5; TRBD1 is a possible D gene (6 bases). CDR1 and CDR2 from the germline V gene are LNHNV and YYDKDF (reference sequence). V lost 2 bases and J 4 bases, leaving 12 bases between the germline ends. CDR3 size: 15 residues.

This clonotype was counted a few times. CDR3 nucleotide sequence: TGTGCCACCAGTGACCGCACAGATACGCAGTATTTT. Its protein is CATSDRTDTQYF. The J gene is TRBJ2-3, the V gene TRBV24-1; no clear D gene. The V gene lost 4 bases and the J gene lost 1 base, with 2 bases spanning the gap. Germline V lookup: CDR1 KGHDR, CDR2 SFDVKD. CDR3 length equals 12 residues.

This clonotype was seen many times. The chain joins TRBV20-1 to TRBJ1-1; weak D call: TRBD1 (5 bases). This CDR3 spans 14 amino acids. V lost 0 bases to trimming and J lost 4 bases, with 12 bases between them. CDR1 and CDR2 from the germline V gene are DFQATT and SNEGSKA (reference sequence). The CDR3 sequence: CSARDPRAGTEAFF. The CDR3 DNA sequence: TGCAGTGCTAGAGATCCCAGGGCTGGCACTGAAGCTTTCTTT.

The chain carries TRBV20-1 and TRBJ2-1; D not certain. CDR1 is DFQATT and CDR2 is SNEGSKA in the germline V gene (reference sequence). The CDR3 is made up of 14 amino acids. Deletions cut 3 bases from V and 0 bases from J, with 9 bases between. The DNA for the CDR3 is TGCAGTGCTAGTTACGGTAGCTCCTACAATGAGCAGTTCTTC. This codes for CSASYGSSYNEQFF.

This clonotype was detected a few times. The chain uses TRBV7-2 and TRBJ1-2, with TRBD1 as a possible D gene (6 bases). Germline CDR1 is SGHTA and CDR2 is FQGNSA. This CDR3 has 15 residues. V was cut by 2 bases and J by 7 bases, with 17 bases left in between. The CDR3 sequence: CASSLKAQGTGGYTF. As DNA, the CDR3 is TGTGCCAGCAGCTTAAAGGCCCAGGGGACCGGTGGCTACACCTTC.

A few counts support this clonotype. This chain connects TRBV19 to TRBJ2-4; weak D call: TRBD1 (6 bases). The germline V gene has CDR1 LNHDA and CDR2 SQIVND (reference sequence). The length of the CDR3 is 15 residues. Trimming cost V 5 bases and J 0 bases, with 11 bases left between them. CDR3: CASSPRTVAKNIQYF. CDR3 DNA sequence: TGTGCCAGTAGTCCCAGGACAGTAGCCAAAAACATTCAGTACTTC.

This clonotype occurred a few times. The chain carries TRBV15 and TRBJ1-2; D remains ambiguous. Trimming left V 0 bases short and J 2 bases short, with 16 bases between. This CDR3 is built from 17 residues. The germline V gene encodes CDR1 LNHNV and CDR2 YYDKDF (reference sequence). The CDR3 sequence is CATSRDGTGQGNYGYTF. CDR3 in DNA: TGTGCCACCAGCAGAGATGGAACGGGCCAAGGGAACTATGGCTACACCTTC.

This clonotype appeared a few times. This chain joins TRBV14 and TRBJ1-6, with 8 bases aligning to TRBD1. Looked up from germline, CDR1 is SGHDN and CDR2 is FVKESK. The CDR3 is made up of 15 amino acids. V trimming: 4 bases; J trimming: 11 bases; junction bases outside the gene matches: 10. CDR3 in amino acids: CASSLTGQGRAPLHF. CDR3 nucleotide sequence: TGTGCCAGCAGCCTAACCGGACAGGGCAGGGCACCCCTCCACTTT.

There are many counts of this clonotype. The chain couples TRBV7-3 to TRBJ2-5; D possibly corresponds to TRBD2 (6 bases). Germline CDR1 and CDR2: SGHTA and FQGTGA. V was pared by 5 bases and J by 1 base, with 11 bases between. The CDR3 is 14 residues long. The CDR3 region has the DNA TGTGCCAGCAGCCCTGGGACTCTCCAAGAGACCCAGTACTTC. Translating it yields CASSPGTLQETQYF.

This clonotype occurred many times. The chain has TRBV7-3 and TRBJ1-1; 7 bases are a match to TRBD1. Looked up from germline, CDR1 is SGHTA and CDR2 is FQGTGA. Germline trimming cut 5 bases from V and 6 bases from J; bases unmatched to any gene: 6. There are 13 residues in the CDR3. The CDR3 loop reads CASSPGGEAEAFF. CDR3 bases: TGTGCCAGCAGCCCAGGGGGTGAGGCTGAAGCTTTCTTT.

This chain connects TRBV5-1 to TRBJ2-7; D gene uncertain. CDR3 length: 13 amino acids. Trimming shortened V by 0 bases and J by 6 bases, and 10 bases separated the two germline ends. Germline V gene sequence: CDR1 SGHRS, CDR2 YFSETQ. CDR3 DNA sequence: TGCGCCAGCAGCTTGGTGGAATTTGGCGAGCAGTACTTC. This sequence encodes CASSLVEFGEQYF.

This clonotype was seen many times. The chain employs TRBV6-2 or TRBV6-3 and TRBJ2-3; D remains ambiguous. Per germline, CDR1 MNHEY and CDR2 SVGEGT. The CDR3 totals 14 residues. The ends were cut back, 2 bases at V and 2 bases at J, with 8 bases in the middle. The CDR3 loop reads CASSYQDITDTQYF. DNA of the CDR3: TGTGCCAGCAGTTACCAAGACATCACAGATACGCAGTATTTT.

About this clonotype: A read error may explain this, as a much larger clone is one base away. The chain joins TRBV6-5 to TRBJ1-3; no definite D call. Germline V CDR1 and CDR2: MNHEY, SVGAGI. CDR3 length equals 13 residues. The chain's CDR3 is CASRPASGSTIYF. The CDR3 DNA follows: TGTGCCAGCAGGCCAGCATCTGGAAGCACCATATATTTT.

V gene TRBV12-3 or TRBV12-4 combines with J gene TRBJ1-1, with D unresolved. The ends were cut back, 6 bases at V and 1 base at J, with 3 bases in the middle. The CDR3 consists of 11 residues. The DNA for the CDR3 is TGTGCCAGCAGCCGGAACACTGAAGCTTTCTTT. This encodes CASSRNTEAFF.

The rearrangement uses TRBV12-3 or TRBV12-4 and TRBJ2-3; no clear D. The ends were cut back, 5 bases at V and 2 bases at J, with 11 bases in the middle. The CDR3 consists of 14 residues. CDR3 nucleotide sequence: TGTGCCAGCAGTCCAAACCTCGACACAGATACGCAGTATTTT. Translation: CASSPNLDTDTQYF.

The gene calls are TRBV7-9 and TRBJ2-4; 8 nucleotides agree with TRBD1. This CDR3 has 15 amino acids. Germline CDR1 and CDR2: SEHNR and FQNEAQ (reference sequence). V lost 5 bases to trimming and J lost 6 bases; unmatched junction nucleotides: 9. CDR3 sequence reads: CASSPTGGTRNIQYF. The DNA of the CDR3 is TGTGCCAGCAGCCCCACAGGGGGTACGAGAAACATTCAGTACTTC.

This clonotype showed up just a few times. The V call is TRBV20-1, the J call TRBJ2-3, with 11 bases identical to TRBD2. Trimming removed 3 bases from V and 2 bases from J; junction bases left unmatched: 4. CDR3 size: 15 residues. CDR1 is DFQATT and CDR2 is SNEGSKA in the germline V gene (reference sequence). This CDR3 reads CSASPSGGFTDTQYF. CDR3 coding DNA: TGCAGTGCTAGTCCTAGCGGGGGGTTCACAGATACGCAGTATTTT.

The V call is TRBV28, the J call TRBJ2-7; D is unresolved. The germline CDR1 and CDR2 sequences are MDHEN and SYDVKM. The CDR3 is 13 residues long. V lost 3 bases and J 2 bases, leaving 8 bases between the germline ends. The CDR3 nucleotides are TGTGCCAGCAGTTTTGGGCAGACCTACGAGCAGTACTTC. Its protein product is CASSFGQTYEQYF.

Only a few counts were recorded for this clonotype. The rearrangement links TRBV5-1 to TRBJ2-7, with D tentatively TRBD1 (6 bases). Germline V lookup: CDR1 SGHRS, CDR2 YFSETQ. The ends were cut back, 4 bases at V and 6 bases at J, with 14 bases in the middle. The length of the CDR3 is 13 residues. Here the CDR3 reads CASSLDSGLEQYF. CDR3 coding DNA: TGCGCCAGCAGCCTGGACAGTGGCCTCGAGCAGTACTTC.

Ten or more counts support this clonotype. The chain carries TRBV20-1 and TRBJ1-5; TRBD1 might be the D (5 bases). Germline values: CDR1 DFQATT, CDR2 SNEGSKA (reference sequence). The CDR3 is 14 amino acids. The V gene lost 0 bases and the J gene lost 4 bases, with 10 bases spanning the gap. The CDR3 protein is CSARDRRGNQPQHF. The CDR3 bases are TGCAGTGCTAGAGATAGAAGGGGTAATCAGCCCCAGCATTTT.

This clonotype was counted only a few times. This rearrangement joins TRBV5-5 to TRBJ1-1, with 7 bases lining up with TRBD1. Germline CDR1 reads SGHKS; CDR2 reads YYEKEE (reference sequence). The CDR3 spans 16 residues. Trimming took 0 bases from V and 1 from J; bases not matched to a gene: 6. The CDR3 protein is CASSLAPDRRNTEAFF. In DNA, the CDR3 is TGTGCCAGCAGCTTGGCCCCGGACAGGAGGAACACTGAAGCTTTCTTT.

The rearrangement links TRBV30 to TRBJ1-3; TRBD1 matches 8 bases. Per the germline V gene, CDR1 is GTSNPN and CDR2 is SVGIG (reference sequence). V gave up 5 bases and J gave up 7 bases; unmatched junction bases: 10. This CDR3 is 14 amino acids long. CDR3 in DNA: TGTGCCTGGCGTCATCCGACAGGGGCGAACACCATATATTTT. It translates to CAWRHPTGANTIYF.

This chain joins TRBV3-1 and TRBJ2-3; TRBD2 might be the D (5 bases). Deletions cut 7 bases from V and 6 bases from J, with 14 bases between. CDR1 is LGHDT and CDR2 is YNNKEL in the germline V gene (reference sequence). The CDR3 consists of 13 residues. CDR3 loop: CASNIRLSDTQYF. In nucleotides, the CDR3 is TGTGCCAGCAACATCCGACTATCGGATACGCAGTATTTT.

The chain couples TRBV28 to TRBJ2-2; D gene uncertain. Germline lookup yields CDR1 MDHEN and CDR2 SYDVKM. Trimming left V 5 bases short and J 0 bases short, with 13 bases between. CDR3 length equals 16 residues. The CDR3 loop reads CASSRLVLANTGELFF. The DNA of the CDR3 is TGTGCCAGCAGTCGGCTAGTACTCGCGAACACCGGGGAGCTGTTTTTT.

The chain has TRBV5-1 and TRBJ1-4, with D unclear. CDR1 and CDR2 from the germline V gene are SGHRS and YFSETQ. Trimming cost V 0 bases and J 0 bases, with 3 bases left between them. The CDR3 runs to 14 residues. The CDR3 bases are TGCGCCAGCAGCTTGGGGGCAACTAATGAAAAACTGTTTTTT. Its translation is CASSLGATNEKLFF.

The V gene is TRBV6-6, the J gene TRBJ1-1; D is possibly TRBD1 (5 bases). The CDR3 has 15 amino acids. Germline V gene sequence: CDR1 MNHNY, CDR2 SVGAGI (reference sequence). The germline V and J ends were trimmed by 0 bases and 5 bases, with 13 bases remaining between them. The CDR3, as DNA: TGTGCCAGCAGTTACTCGGAGGGGCGGAATACTGAAGCTTTCTTT. Its translation is CASSYSEGRNTEAFF.

In this sample, this clonotype turned up many times. This chain joins TRBV25-1 and TRBJ2-5; weak D call: TRBD1 (6 bases). The V gene's germline CDR1 is MGHDK and CDR2 SYGVNS. V lost 2 bases and J lost 4, with 8 bases in between. CDR3 length: 13 amino acids. CDR3 DNA sequence: TGTGCCAGCAGTGAAGGGGGCGCAGAGACCCAGTACTTC. As protein: CASSEGGAETQYF.

Many counts were recorded for this clonotype. The chain couples TRBV20-1 to TRBJ1-5; TRBD1 agrees at 10 bases. V lost 2 bases, J lost 1 base, and 5 bases stayed unmatched. The germline V gene has CDR1 DFQATT and CDR2 SNEGSKA (reference sequence). There are 16 residues in the CDR3. The CDR3 sequence is CSARPRGQGSNQPQHF. CDR3 DNA sequence: TGCAGTGCTAGACCTCGGGGACAGGGGAGCAATCAGCCCCAGCATTTT.